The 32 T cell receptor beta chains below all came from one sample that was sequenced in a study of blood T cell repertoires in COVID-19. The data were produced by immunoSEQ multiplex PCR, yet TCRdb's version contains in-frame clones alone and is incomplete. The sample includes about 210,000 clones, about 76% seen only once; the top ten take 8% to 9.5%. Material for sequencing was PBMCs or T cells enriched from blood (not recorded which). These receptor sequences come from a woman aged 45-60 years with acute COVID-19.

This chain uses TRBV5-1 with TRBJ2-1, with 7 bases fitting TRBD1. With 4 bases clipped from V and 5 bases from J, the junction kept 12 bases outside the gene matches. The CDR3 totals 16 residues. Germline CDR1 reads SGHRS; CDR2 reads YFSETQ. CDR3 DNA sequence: TGCGCCAGCAGCCCCCCCCAGGGGGTCAGCGACAATGAGCAGTTCTTC. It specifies CASSPPQGVSDNEQFF.

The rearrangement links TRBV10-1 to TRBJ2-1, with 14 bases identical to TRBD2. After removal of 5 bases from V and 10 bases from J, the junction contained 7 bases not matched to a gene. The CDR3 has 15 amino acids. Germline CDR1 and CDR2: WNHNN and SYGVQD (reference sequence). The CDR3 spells CASSQTSGGAREQFF. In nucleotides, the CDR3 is TGCGCCAGCAGTCAGACTAGCGGGGGGGCTCGAGAGCAGTTCTTC.

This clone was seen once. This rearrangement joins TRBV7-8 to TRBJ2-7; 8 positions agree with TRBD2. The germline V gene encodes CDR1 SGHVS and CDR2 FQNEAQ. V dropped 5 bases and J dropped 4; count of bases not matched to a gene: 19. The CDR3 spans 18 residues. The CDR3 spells CASSPRGNPVSGSYEQYF. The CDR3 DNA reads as TGTGCCAGCAGCCCGAGGGGCAACCCCGTGAGCGGGAGTTACGAGCAGTACTTC.

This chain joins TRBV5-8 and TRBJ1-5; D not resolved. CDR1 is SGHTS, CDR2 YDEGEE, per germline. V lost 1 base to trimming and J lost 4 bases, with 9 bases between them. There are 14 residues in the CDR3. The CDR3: CASSLFTENQPQHF. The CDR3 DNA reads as TGTGCCAGCAGCTTGTTCACAGAAAATCAGCCCCAGCATTTT.

CDR3 sequence: CASSPDQGAVKTQYF. The CDR3 DNA follows: TGTGCCAGCTCACCAGATCAGGGGGCGGTGAAGACCCAGTACTTC. This chain uses TRBV18 with TRBJ2-5; TRBD1 aligns across 8 bases. Per the germline V gene, CDR1 is KGHSH and CDR2 is LQKENI. The CDR3 is made up of 15 amino acids. The trim removed 2 bases at V and 6 bases at J, leaving 8 bases unmatched.

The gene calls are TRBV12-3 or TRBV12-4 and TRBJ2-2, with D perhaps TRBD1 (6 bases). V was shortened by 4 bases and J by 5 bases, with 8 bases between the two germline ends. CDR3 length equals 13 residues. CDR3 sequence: CASSSGATGELFF. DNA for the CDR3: TGTGCCAGCAGTTCAGGGGCTACCGGGGAGCTGTTTTTT.

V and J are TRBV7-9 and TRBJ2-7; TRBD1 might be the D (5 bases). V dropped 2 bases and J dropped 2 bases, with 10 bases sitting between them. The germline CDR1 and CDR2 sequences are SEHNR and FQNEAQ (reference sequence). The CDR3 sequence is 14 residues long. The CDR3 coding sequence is TGTGCCAGCAGCTTATCAGCAGGGACCTACGAGCAGTACTTC. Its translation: CASSLSAGTYEQYF.

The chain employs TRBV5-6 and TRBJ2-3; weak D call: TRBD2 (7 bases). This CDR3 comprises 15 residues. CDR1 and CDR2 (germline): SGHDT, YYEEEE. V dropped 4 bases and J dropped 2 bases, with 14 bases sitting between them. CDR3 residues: CASSKGGPLTDTQYF. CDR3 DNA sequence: TGTGCCAGCAGCAAGGGGGGGCCCCTCACAGATACGCAGTATTTT.

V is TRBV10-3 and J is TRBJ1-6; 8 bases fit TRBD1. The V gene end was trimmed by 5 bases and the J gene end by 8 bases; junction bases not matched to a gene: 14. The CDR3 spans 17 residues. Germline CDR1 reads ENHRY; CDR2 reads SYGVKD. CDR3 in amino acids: CAISSTFRTGSDSPLHF. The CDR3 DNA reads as TGTGCCATCAGTTCCACGTTCCGGACAGGGTCCGATTCACCCCTCCACTTT.

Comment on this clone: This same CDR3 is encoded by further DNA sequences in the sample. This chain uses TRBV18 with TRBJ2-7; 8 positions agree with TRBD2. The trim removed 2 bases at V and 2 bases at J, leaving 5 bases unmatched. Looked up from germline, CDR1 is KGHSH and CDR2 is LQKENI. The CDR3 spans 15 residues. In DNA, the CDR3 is TGTGCCAGCTCACCAAGAACTAGCGGCGCCTACGAGCAGTACTTC. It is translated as CASSPRTSGAYEQYF. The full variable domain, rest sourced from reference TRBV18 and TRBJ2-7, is NAGVMQNPRHLVRRRGQEARLRCSPMKGHSHVYWYRQLPEEGLKFMVYLQKENIIDESGMPKERFSAEFPKEGPSILRIQQVVRGDSAAYFCASSPRTSGAYEQYFGPGTRLTVT.

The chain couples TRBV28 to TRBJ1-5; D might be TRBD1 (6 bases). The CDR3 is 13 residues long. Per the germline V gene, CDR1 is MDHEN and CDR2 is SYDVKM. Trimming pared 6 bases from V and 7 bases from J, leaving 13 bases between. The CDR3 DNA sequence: TGTGCCAGCAGGTGGCAGGGGAGCCAGCCCCAGCATTTT. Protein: CASRWQGSQPQHF.

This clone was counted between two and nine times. CDR3 sequence: CASSIVGQGTSLTNGYTF. CDR3 nucleotide sequence: TGTGCCAGTAGTATAGTCGGGCAGGGGACGAGTCTAACTAATGGCTACACCTTC. The V gene is TRBV19, the J gene TRBJ1-2; TRBD1 is a possible D gene (6 bases). The CDR3 length is 18 residues. Germline V gene data show CDR1 as LNHDA and CDR2 as SQIVND (reference sequence). The V end lost 1 base, the J end lost 6 bases, and 24 bases lay between the germline ends.

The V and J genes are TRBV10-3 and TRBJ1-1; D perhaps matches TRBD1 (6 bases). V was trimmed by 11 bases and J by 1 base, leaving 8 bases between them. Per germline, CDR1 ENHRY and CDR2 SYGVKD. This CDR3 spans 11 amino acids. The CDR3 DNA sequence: TGTGCCGTACAGGGGAACACTGAAGCTTTCTTT. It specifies CAVQGNTEAFF.

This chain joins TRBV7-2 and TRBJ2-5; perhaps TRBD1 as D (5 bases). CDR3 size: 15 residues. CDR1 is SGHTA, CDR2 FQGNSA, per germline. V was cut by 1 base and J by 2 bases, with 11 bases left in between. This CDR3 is CASSLGGRTQETQYF. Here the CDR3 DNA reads TGTGCCAGCAGCTTAGGGGGCAGGACGCAAGAGACCCAGTACTTC.

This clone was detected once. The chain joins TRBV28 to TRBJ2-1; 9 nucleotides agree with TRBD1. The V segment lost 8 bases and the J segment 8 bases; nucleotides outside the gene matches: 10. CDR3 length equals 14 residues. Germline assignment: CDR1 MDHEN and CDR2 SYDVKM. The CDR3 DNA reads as TGTGCCAGCCTCCCGCAGGACAGGGGCTATGAGCAGTTCTTC. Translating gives CASLPQDRGYEQFF. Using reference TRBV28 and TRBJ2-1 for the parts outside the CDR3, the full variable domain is DVKVTQSSRYLVKRTGEKVFLECVQDMDHENMFWYRQDPGLGLRLIYFSYDVKMKEKGDIPEGYSVSREKKERFSLILESASTNQTSMYLCASLPQDRGYEQFFGPGTRLTVL.

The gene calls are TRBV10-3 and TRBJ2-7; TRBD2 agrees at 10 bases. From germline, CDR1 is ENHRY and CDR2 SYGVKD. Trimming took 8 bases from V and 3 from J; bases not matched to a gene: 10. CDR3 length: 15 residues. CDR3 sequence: CAISEPSGRGYEQYF. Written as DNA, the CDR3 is TGTGCCATCTCTGAACCTAGCGGGAGAGGCTACGAGCAGTACTTC.

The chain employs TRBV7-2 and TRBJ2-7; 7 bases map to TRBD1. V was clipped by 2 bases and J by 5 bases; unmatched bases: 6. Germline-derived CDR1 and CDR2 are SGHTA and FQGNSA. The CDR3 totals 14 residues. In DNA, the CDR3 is TGTGCCAGCAGCTTATACTGGGACAGCAACGAGCAGTACTTC. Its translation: CASSLYWDSNEQYF. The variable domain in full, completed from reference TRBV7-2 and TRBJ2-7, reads GAGVSQSPSNKVTEKGKDVELRCDPISGHTALYWYRQSLGQGLEFLIYFQGNSAPDKSGLPSDRFSAERTGGSVSTLTIQRTQQEDSAVYLCASSLYWDSNEQYFGPGTRLTVT.

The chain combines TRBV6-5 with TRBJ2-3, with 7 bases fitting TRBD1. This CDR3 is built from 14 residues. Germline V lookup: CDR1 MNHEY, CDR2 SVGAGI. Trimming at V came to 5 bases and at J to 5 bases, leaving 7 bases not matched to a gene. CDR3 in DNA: TGTGCCAGCAGTCAGACAGGGTTGGGAGATACGCAGTATTTT. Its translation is CASSQTGLGDTQYF.

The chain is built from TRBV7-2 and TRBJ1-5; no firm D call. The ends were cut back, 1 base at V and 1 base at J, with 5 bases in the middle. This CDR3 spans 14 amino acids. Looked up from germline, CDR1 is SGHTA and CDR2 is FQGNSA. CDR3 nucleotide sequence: TGTGCCAGCAGCTTAGTCGTCAGCAATCAGCCCCAGCATTTT. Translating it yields CASSLVVSNQPQHF.

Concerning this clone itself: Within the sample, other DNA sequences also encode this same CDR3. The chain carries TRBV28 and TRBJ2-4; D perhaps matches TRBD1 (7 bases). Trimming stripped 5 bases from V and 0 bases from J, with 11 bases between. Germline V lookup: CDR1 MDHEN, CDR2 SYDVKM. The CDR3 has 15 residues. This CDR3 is CASSPGGIAKNIQYF. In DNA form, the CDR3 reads TGTGCCAGCAGTCCAGGGGGGATAGCCAAAAACATTCAGTACTTC.

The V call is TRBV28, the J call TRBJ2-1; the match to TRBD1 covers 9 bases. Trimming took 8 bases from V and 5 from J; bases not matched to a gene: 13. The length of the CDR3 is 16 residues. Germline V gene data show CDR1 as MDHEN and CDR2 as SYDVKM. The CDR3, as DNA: TGTGCCAGCCTTGGACAGGGGTCGGATTTGAACAATGAGCAGTTCTTC. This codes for CASLGQGSDLNNEQFF.

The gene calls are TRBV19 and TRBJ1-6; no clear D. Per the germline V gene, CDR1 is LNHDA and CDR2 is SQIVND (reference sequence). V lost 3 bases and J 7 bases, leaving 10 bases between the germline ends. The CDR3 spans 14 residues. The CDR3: CASSILRENSPLHF. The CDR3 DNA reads TGTGCCAGTAGTATTTTGCGCGAAAATTCACCCCTCCACTTT.

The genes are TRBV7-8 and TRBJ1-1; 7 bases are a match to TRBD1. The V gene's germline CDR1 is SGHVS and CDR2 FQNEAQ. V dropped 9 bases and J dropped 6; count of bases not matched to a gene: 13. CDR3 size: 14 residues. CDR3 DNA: TGTGCCAGTACGCAGGGGGACTCTGGGTCTGAAGCTTTCTTT. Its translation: CASTQGDSGSEAFF.

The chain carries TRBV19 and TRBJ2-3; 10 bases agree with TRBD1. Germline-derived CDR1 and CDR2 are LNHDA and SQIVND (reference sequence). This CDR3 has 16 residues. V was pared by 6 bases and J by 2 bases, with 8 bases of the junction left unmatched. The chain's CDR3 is CASSSFGTGATDTQYF. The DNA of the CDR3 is TGTGCCAGTAGCTCATTTGGGACAGGGGCCACAGATACGCAGTATTTT. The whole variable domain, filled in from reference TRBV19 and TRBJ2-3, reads DGGITQSPKYLFRKEGQNVTLSCEQNLNHDAMYWYRQDPGQGLRLIYYSQIVNDFQKGDIAEGYSVSREKKESFPLTVTSAQKNPTAFYLCASSSFGTGATDTQYFGPGTRLTVL.

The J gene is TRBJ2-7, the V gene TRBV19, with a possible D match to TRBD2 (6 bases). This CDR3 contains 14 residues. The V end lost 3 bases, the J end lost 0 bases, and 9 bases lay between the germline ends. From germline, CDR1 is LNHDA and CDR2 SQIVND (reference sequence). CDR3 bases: TGTGCCAGTAGTATTATAGCGGACTCCTACGAGCAGTACTTC. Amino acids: CASSIIADSYEQYF.

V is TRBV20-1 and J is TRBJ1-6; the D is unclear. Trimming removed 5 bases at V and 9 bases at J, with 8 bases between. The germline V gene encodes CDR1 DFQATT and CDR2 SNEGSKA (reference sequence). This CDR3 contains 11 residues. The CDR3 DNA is TGCAGTGCTGGTCCTAGTTCACCCCTCCACTTT. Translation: CSAGPSSPLHF.

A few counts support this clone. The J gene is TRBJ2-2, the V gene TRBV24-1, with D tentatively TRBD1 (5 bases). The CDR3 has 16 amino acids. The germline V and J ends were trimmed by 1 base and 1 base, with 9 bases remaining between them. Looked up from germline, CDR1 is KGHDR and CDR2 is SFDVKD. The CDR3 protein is CATSDFLTGNTGELFF. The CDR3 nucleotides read TGTGCCACCAGTGATTTTTTAACAGGGAACACCGGGGAGCTGTTTTTT.

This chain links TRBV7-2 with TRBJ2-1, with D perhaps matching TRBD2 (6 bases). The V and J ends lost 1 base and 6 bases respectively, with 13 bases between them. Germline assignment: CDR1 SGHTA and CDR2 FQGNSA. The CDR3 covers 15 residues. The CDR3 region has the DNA TGTGCCAGCAGCTTAGGTACGGGAGTGGCCAATGAGCAGTTCTTC. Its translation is CASSLGTGVANEQFF. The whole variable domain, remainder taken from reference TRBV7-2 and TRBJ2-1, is GAGVSQSPSNKVTEKGKDVELRCDPISGHTALYWYRQSLGQGLEFLIYFQGNSAPDKSGLPSDRFSAERTGGSVSTLTIQRTQQEDSAVYLCASSLGTGVANEQFFGPGTRLTVL.

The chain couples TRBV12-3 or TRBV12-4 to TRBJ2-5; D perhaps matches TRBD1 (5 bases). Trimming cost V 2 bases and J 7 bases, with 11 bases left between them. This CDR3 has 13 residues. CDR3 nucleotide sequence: TGTGCCAGCAGTTTAAGGGGCGAGCGGACCCAGTACTTC. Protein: CASSLRGERTQYF.

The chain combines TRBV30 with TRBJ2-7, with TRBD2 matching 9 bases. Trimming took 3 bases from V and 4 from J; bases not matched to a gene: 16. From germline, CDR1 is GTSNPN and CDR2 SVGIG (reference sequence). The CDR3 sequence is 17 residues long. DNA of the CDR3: TGTGCCTGGAGCCCGACCCTAGGTAGCGGGAGTATTTACGAGCAGTACTTC. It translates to CAWSPTLGSGSIYEQYF. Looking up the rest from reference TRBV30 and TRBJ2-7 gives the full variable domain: SQTIHQWPATLVQPVGSPLSLECTVEGTSNPNLYWYRQAAGRGLQLLFYSVGIGQISSEVPQNLSASRPQDRQFILSSKKLLLSDSGFYLCAWSPTLGSGSIYEQYFGPGTRLTVT.

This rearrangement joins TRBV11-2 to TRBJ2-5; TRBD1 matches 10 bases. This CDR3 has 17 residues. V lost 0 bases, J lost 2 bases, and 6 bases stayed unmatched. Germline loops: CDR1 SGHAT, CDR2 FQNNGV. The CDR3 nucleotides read TGTGCCAGCAGCTTAGATGAGGACAGGGGGGGTCAAGAGACCCAGTACTTC. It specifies CASSLDEDRGGQETQYF.

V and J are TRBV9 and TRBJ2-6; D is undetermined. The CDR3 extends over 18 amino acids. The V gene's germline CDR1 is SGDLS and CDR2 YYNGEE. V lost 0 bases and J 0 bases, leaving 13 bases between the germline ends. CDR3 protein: CASSVAGWSSSGANVLTF. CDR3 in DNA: TGTGCCAGCAGCGTAGCTGGTTGGTCTAGCTCTGGGGCCAACGTCCTGACTTTC.